Listed below are T cell receptor beta chains from one sample, sequenced in a study of vaccination and CD4 T cells after COVID-19. Their cognate antigens are unknown. TCRdb called the PCR reads again in MiXCR, with one record for every CDR3 protein. The repertoire consists of some 11,000 distinct CDR3 sequences, with 55% to 75% occurring once and the leading ten covering under 15%. The sample consisted of CD4+ T cells from blood, cultured in vitro. These receptors all stem from a human donor who had recovered from COVID-19. CDR3s include the opening cysteine and the closing phenylalanine or tryptophan. Each record gives: D gene, clone size, J gene, V gene, CDR3 DNA, CDR3 protein. A D gene is named only where the DNA matches it firmly. Not every row has a clone size; where given, it reads once, few, many or a size class.

d_gene: TRBD1; abundance: NA; j_gene: TRBJ2-2; v_gene: TRBV7-9; CDR3nt: TGTGCCAGCAGCCGAAGGACAGGGATAATGGGCGGGGAGCTGTTTTTT; CDR3aa: CASSRRTGIMGGELFF
d_gene: TRBD2; abundance: NA; j_gene: TRBJ2-2; v_gene: TRBV20-1; CDR3nt: TGCAGTGCCATGACTAGCGGGAGGGGAGGCGGGGAGCTGTTTTTT; CDR3aa: CSAMTSGRGGGELFF
d_gene: TRBD1; abundance: NA; j_gene: TRBJ1-4; v_gene: TRBV20-1; CDR3nt: TGCAGTGCTAGAGATGGGGGACAGGGAGGGGAAAAACTGTTTTTT; CDR3aa: CSARDGGQGGEKLFF
d_gene: NA; abundance: NA; j_gene: TRBJ2-5; v_gene: TRBV21-1; CDR3nt: TGTGCCAGCCGGGAGACCCAGTACTTC; CDR3aa: CASRETQYF
d_gene: NA; abundance: NA; j_gene: TRBJ1-1; v_gene: TRBV10-2; CDR3nt: TGCGCCTCCCAGTCGGGGGACACTGAAGCTTTCTTT; CDR3aa: CASQSGDTEAFF
d_gene: NA; abundance: few; j_gene: TRBJ2-5; v_gene: TRBV7-6; CDR3nt: TGTGCCAGCAGCCGTGCCGAGACAGCCCAAGAGACCCAGTACTTC; CDR3aa: CASSRAETAQETQYF
d_gene: TRBD1; abundance: once; j_gene: TRBJ1-2; v_gene: TRBV24-1; CDR3nt: TGTGCCACCAGCGGACAGGGGGCGGGAGGCTACACCTTC; CDR3aa: CATSGQGAGGYTF
d_gene: NA; abundance: once; j_gene: TRBJ2-2; v_gene: TRBV21-1; CDR3nt: TGTGCCAGCAGCAAAGATACCAGTCATCTCGGGGAGCTGTTTTTT; CDR3aa: CASSKDTSHLGELFF
d_gene: TRBD1; abundance: NA; j_gene: TRBJ1-1; v_gene: TRBV20-1; CDR3nt: TGCAGTGCTAGTAATCCGGACAGGGACGGTGAAGCTTTCTTT; CDR3aa: CSASNPDRDGEAFF
d_gene: NA; abundance: NA; j_gene: TRBJ2-7; v_gene: TRBV27; CDR3nt: TGTGCCAGCAGTGACCCGGGGTTTTTGGGAGCACCTCGAGAGCAGTACTTC; CDR3aa: CASSDPGFLGAPREQYF
d_gene: TRBD1; abundance: NA; j_gene: TRBJ1-5; v_gene: TRBV6-1; CDR3nt: TGTGCCAGCAGACCGGGACAGGGCTACAATCAGCCCCAGCATTTT; CDR3aa: CASRPGQGYNQPQHF
d_gene: NA; abundance: NA; j_gene: TRBJ2-7; v_gene: TRBV6-1; CDR3nt: TGTGCCAGCAGTGAATCCCACGAGGTCTACGAGCAGTACTTC; CDR3aa: CASSESHEVYEQYF
d_gene: NA; abundance: NA; j_gene: TRBJ2-5; v_gene: TRBV11-2; CDR3nt: TGTGCCAGCAGCTTTTCCCACCAGGCCCAAGAGACCCAGTACTTC; CDR3aa: CASSFSHQAQETQYF
d_gene: NA; abundance: NA; j_gene: TRBJ2-7; v_gene: TRBV20-1; CDR3nt: TGCAGTGCCACGGGTGGGGGCACCTACGAGCAGTACTTC; CDR3aa: CSATGGGTYEQYF
d_gene: TRBD1; abundance: few; j_gene: TRBJ1-2; v_gene: TRBV24-1; CDR3nt: TGTGCCACCAGTGACACGAAGACAGGGGGTAACTATGGCTACACCTTC; CDR3aa: CATSDTKTGGNYGYTF
d_gene: NA; abundance: few; j_gene: TRBJ1-5; v_gene: TRBV6-1; CDR3nt: TGTGCCAGCAGTGACGAGTATCAGCCCCAGCATTTT; CDR3aa: CASSDEYQPQHF
d_gene: TRBD2; abundance: NA; j_gene: TRBJ2-7; v_gene: TRBV7-3; CDR3nt: TGTGCCAGCAGCCCAGGCCCGGGACTAGCGCGGGAGCAGTACTTC; CDR3aa: CASSPGPGLAREQYF
d_gene: TRBD1; abundance: NA; j_gene: TRBJ1-2; v_gene: TRBV11-3; CDR3nt: TGTGCCAGCAGCCCAGGAGAGGACAGGGGTGGCTATGGCTACACCTTC; CDR3aa: CASSPGEDRGGYGYTF
d_gene: TRBD1; abundance: NA; j_gene: TRBJ2-2; v_gene: TRBV6-5; CDR3nt: TGTGCCAGCAGTTACTCCGCGACAGGGGGGACCGGGGAGCTGTTTTTT; CDR3aa: CASSYSATGGTGELFF
d_gene: TRBD2; abundance: NA; j_gene: TRBJ2-7; v_gene: TRBV20-1; CDR3nt: TGCAGTGCTAGAGATGGAGGACTAGTTACCTACGAGCAGTACTTC; CDR3aa: CSARDGGLVTYEQYF
d_gene: NA; abundance: NA; j_gene: TRBJ2-7; v_gene: TRBV19; CDR3nt: TGTGCCAGTAGTATTAGGGATGGGTCCTACGAGCAGTACTTC; CDR3aa: CASSIRDGSYEQYF
d_gene: NA; abundance: NA; j_gene: TRBJ2-5; v_gene: TRBV20-1; CDR3nt: TGCAGTCTTTGGACAGTCCAAGAGACCCAGTACTTC; CDR3aa: CSLWTVQETQYF
d_gene: NA; abundance: NA; j_gene: TRBJ2-2; v_gene: TRBV6-1; CDR3nt: TGTGCCAGCAGTGAACAGATTAACACCGGGGAGCTGTTTTTT; CDR3aa: CASSEQINTGELFF
d_gene: NA; abundance: medium-sized; j_gene: TRBJ2-3; v_gene: TRBV24-1; CDR3nt: TGTGCCACCAGTGACGTTGACACAGCTAGCACAGATACGCAGTATTTT; CDR3aa: CATSDVDTASTDTQYF
d_gene: NA; abundance: NA; j_gene: TRBJ2-7; v_gene: TRBV6-1; CDR3nt: TGTGCCTCCAGGGCAGCTAGCTCCTACGAGCAGTACTTC; CDR3aa: CASRAASSYEQYF
d_gene: NA; abundance: NA; j_gene: TRBJ1-6; v_gene: TRBV19; CDR3nt: TGTGCCAGTCAGACAGTTAATTCACCCCTCCACTTT; CDR3aa: CASQTVNSPLHF
d_gene: NA; abundance: NA; j_gene: TRBJ2-5; v_gene: TRBV19; CDR3nt: TGTGCCAGTATAGAGGGGGAGACCCAGTACTTC; CDR3aa: CASIEGETQYF
d_gene: NA; abundance: NA; j_gene: TRBJ1-2; v_gene: TRBV28; CDR3nt: TGTGCCAGCAGCCCCCACGGCTATGGCTACACCTTC; CDR3aa: CASSPHGYGYTF
d_gene: NA; abundance: NA; j_gene: TRBJ2-1; v_gene: TRBV11-2; CDR3nt: TGTGCCAGCAGCCCTCTTATTACCGGGGTCAGGAACAATGAGCAGTTCTTC; CDR3aa: CASSPLITGVRNNEQFF
d_gene: TRBD1; abundance: NA; j_gene: TRBJ2-3; v_gene: TRBV7-8; CDR3nt: TGTGCCAGCAGCCCAGATGACAGGGGGCCATTCGACGATACGCAGTATTTT; CDR3aa: CASSPDDRGPFDDTQYF
d_gene: NA; abundance: once; j_gene: TRBJ2-7; v_gene: TRBV5-4; CDR3nt: TGTGCCAGCAGCGATGTGGGGGATGGCGAGCAGTACTTC; CDR3aa: CASSDVGDGEQYF
d_gene: NA; abundance: NA; j_gene: TRBJ2-1; v_gene: TRBV24-1; CDR3nt: TGTGCCACCAGTGACCCGCCGGGATATGAGCAGTTCTTC; CDR3aa: CATSDPPGYEQFF
d_gene: TRBD1; abundance: NA; j_gene: TRBJ2-3; v_gene: TRBV20-1; CDR3nt: TGCAGTGCTAGGCGACAACAGGGGGCGAGCACAGATACGCAGTATTTT; CDR3aa: CSARRQQGASTDTQYF
d_gene: TRBD2; abundance: NA; j_gene: TRBJ2-1; v_gene: TRBV10-3; CDR3nt: TGTGCCATCAGCCGTATAGCGGGAGAGAATGAGCAGTTCTTC; CDR3aa: CAISRIAGENEQFF
d_gene: NA; abundance: NA; j_gene: TRBJ1-2; v_gene: TRBV6-5; CDR3nt: TGTGCCAGCAGTTACTCGAGGCAGGGTTTGAATGGCTACACCTTC; CDR3aa: CASSYSRQGLNGYTF
d_gene: TRBD1; abundance: once; j_gene: TRBJ2-7; v_gene: TRBV27; CDR3nt: TGTGCCAGCAGTTCCGAAGGGACAGGGGAGCGCGAGCAGTACTTC; CDR3aa: CASSSEGTGEREQYF
d_gene: TRBD2; abundance: NA; j_gene: TRBJ2-3; v_gene: TRBV27; CDR3nt: TGTGCCAGCAGTCCCCGGGGGCTAGCGGGCCAGAAGCAGTATTTT; CDR3aa: CASSPRGLAGQKQYF